This T cell receptor beta chain is from a study of neoadjuvant anti-PD-1 for oral cavity cancer. About the research overall: Non-progressing patients received a fourth nivolumab dose near day 43, then surgery on days 50-56.

Repertoires were generated with immunoSEQ multiplex PCR, while TCRdb's copy carries only in-frame clones and drops some. The data show roughly 60,000 clones, approximately 79% seen once. Germline CDR1 and CDR2: SGHVS and FQNEAQ. The V end was cut by 1 base, the J end by 0 bases, with 15 bases between. The CDR3 has 17 residues. Cohort: HPV-negative, locally advanced oral cavity squamous cell carcinoma patients. Analysis of PBMCs was direct, with no culture step. This clone has more than one count but fewer than ten. The TCR originated in a person aged 35-79 years with oral cavity squamous cell carcinoma. The chain joins TRBV7-8 to TRBJ1-2; no firm D call. The sequencing here drew on PBMCs, taken before nivolumab (anti-PD-1) treatment. The CDR3 DNA follows: TGTGCCAGCAGCTTAGTGGCTTTTGGGCACGCTAACTATGGCTACACCTTC. Encoded protein: CASSLVAFGHANYGYTF.